This T cell receptor (beta chain) was sequenced in a study of Ad26.COV2.S vaccination and SARS-CoV-2 variants. Study-level background: The study gave Ad26.COV2.S intramuscularly, once or twice 56 days apart. The study, taken as a whole, reports: Recipients of vaccine and of placebo showed similar breadth of their non-spike TCR repertoires. Higher spike-specific TCR breadth was found in vaccine recipients than in placebo recipients.

Assay used: immunoSEQ multiplex PCR; TCRdb lists only in-frame clones, some missing. The sample comprises about 350,000 clones, about 88% of which are singletons, and 2.5% to 3.5% rests with the top ten. Treatment given: approximately 18 received Ad26.COV2.S at low or high dose, single or two shots; about 5 received placebo; per-sample allocation not given. Collection of samples fell on day 63 after the first vaccine or placebo injection. An Ad26 vector expressing Wuhan-strain SARS-CoV-2 spike constituted the vaccine. Germline loops: CDR1 MNHEY, CDR2 SVGAGI. V was clipped by 0 bases and J by 0 bases, with 6 bases between them. The CDR3 totals 14 residues. Points on this clone: Its antigen is currently unknown.

V gene TRBV6-5 combines with J gene TRBJ2-7; D remains unclear. The sequencing here drew on peripheral blood, taken in a trial of Ad26.COV2.S vaccine versus placebo. The TCR was taken from a person aged 18 to 65 who received the Ad26.COV2.S COVID-19 vaccine or a placebo. CDR3: CASSYSGISYEQYF. The CDR3, as DNA: TGTGCCAGCAGTTACTCAGGGATCTCCTACGAGCAGTACTTC.